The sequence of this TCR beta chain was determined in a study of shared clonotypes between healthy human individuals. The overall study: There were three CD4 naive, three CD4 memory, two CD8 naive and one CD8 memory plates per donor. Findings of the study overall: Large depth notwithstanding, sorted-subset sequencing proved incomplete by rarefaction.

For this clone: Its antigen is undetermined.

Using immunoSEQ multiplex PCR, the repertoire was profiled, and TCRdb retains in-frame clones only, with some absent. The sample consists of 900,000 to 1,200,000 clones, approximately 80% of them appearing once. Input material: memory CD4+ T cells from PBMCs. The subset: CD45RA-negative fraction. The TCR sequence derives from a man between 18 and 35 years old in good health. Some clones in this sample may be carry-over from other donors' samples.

In DNA, the CDR3 is TGCAGCGTTGAGTTCCTGGCAGGGGAGACCCAGTACTTC. This codes for CSVEFLAGETQYF. The V and J genes are TRBV29-1 and TRBJ2-5, with a tentative D call TRBD1 (5 bases). Per the germline V gene, CDR1 is SQVTM and CDR2 is ANQGSEA. V was pared by 3 bases and J by 5 bases, with 13 bases between. The CDR3 runs to 13 residues.